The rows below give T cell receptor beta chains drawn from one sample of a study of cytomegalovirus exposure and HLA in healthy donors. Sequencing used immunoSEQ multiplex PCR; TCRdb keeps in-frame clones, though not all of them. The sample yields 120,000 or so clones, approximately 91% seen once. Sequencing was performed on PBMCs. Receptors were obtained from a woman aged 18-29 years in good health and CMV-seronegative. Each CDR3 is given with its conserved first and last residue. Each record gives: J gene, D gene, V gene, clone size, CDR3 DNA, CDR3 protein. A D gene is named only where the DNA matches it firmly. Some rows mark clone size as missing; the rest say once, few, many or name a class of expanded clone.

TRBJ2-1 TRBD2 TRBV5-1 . TGCGCCAGCAGCCCGCTTGCGGGAGGGGGGAATGAGCAGTTCTTC CASSPLAGGGNEQFF
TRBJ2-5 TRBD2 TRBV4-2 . TGTGCCAGCAGCCCAGAGGGGAGCGGGAGCCAAGAGACCCAGTACTTC CASSPEGSGSQETQYF
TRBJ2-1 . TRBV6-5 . TGTGCCAGCACAGGGCCTCTCGACAATGAGCAGTTCTTC CASTGPLDNEQFF
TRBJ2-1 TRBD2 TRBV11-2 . TGTGCCAGCAGCTTTCCAGGGACTAAGTACAATGAGCAGTTCTTC CASSFPGTKYNEQFF
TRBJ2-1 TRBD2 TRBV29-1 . TGCAGCGTTGCTACCCGGGGGGACTACAATGAGCAGTTCTTC CSVATRGDYNEQFF
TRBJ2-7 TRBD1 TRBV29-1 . TGCAGCGTTGCAGGTGGACAGGGCCGTTACGAGCAGTACTTC CSVAGGQGRYEQYF
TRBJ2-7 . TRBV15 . TGTGCCACCAGCAGAGGGGACTCAGGAGACGAGCAGTACTTC CATSRGDSGDEQYF
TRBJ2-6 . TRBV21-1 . TGTGCCAGCAGCAAAGCGCTATTGGATAAGTCGTACAGGTGGGCCAACGTCCTGACTTTC CASSKALLDKSYRWANVLTF
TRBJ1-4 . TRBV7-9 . TGTGCCAGCACGGCGGGTTGGGCTAATGAAAAACTGTTTTTT CASTAGWANEKLFF
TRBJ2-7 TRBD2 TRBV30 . TGTGCCTGGAGTGCGGGGGGGTTTTATCCCCTCGACGAGCAGTACTTC CAWSAGGFYPLDEQYF
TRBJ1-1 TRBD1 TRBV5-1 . TGCGCCAGCAGCCCTGGGACAGGGTGGGGCACTGAAGCTTTCTTT CASSPGTGWGTEAFF
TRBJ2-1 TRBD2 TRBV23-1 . TGCGCCAGCAGTCAGCCTCAGCGGGAGGCGAACAATGAGCAGTTCTTC CASSQPQREANNEQFF
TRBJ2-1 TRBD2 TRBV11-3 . TGTGCCAGCAGCTTATCGTCTAGCGGGATAATCTCCTACAATGAGCAGTTCTTC CASSLSSSGIISYNEQFF
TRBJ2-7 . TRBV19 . TGTGCCAGTAGTATCGGACGGGGAGCCTACGAGCAGTACTTC CASSIGRGAYEQYF
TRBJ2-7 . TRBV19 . TGTGCCAGTAGCTACGGGAACCTCGCCTACGAGCAGTACTTC CASSYGNLAYEQYF
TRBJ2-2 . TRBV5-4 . TGTGCCACCGGGCGGGCCGGGGAGCTGTTTTTT CATGRAGELFF
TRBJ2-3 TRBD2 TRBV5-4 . TGTGCCAGCAGTTCTACTAGCGGGAGCACAGATACGCAGTATTTT CASSSTSGSTDTQYF
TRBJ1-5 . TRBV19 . TGTGCCAGTCATGACAAACACGGGGTCGTGGTTGTTGGAGATCAGCCCCAGCATTTT CASHDKHGVVVVGDQPQHF
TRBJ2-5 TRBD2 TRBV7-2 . TGTGCCAGCAGCTTGATTTGGCTAGCGGGACTTCAAGAGACCCAGTACTTC CASSLIWLAGLQETQYF
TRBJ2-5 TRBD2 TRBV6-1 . TGTGCCAGCAGTCGACTAGCGGGAGTTGATGAGACCCAGTACTTC CASSRLAGVDETQYF
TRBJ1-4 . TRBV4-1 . TGCGCCAGCAGCCAAGAGGAGACCAGTGAAAAACTGTTTTTT CASSQEETSEKLFF
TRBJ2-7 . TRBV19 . TGTGCCAGTAGTATCGGACACCCCTACGAGCAGTACTTC CASSIGHPYEQYF
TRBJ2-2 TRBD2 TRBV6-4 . TGTGCCAGCAGTGACATCGGCGGGAGGAACACCGGGGAGCTGTTTTTT CASSDIGGRNTGELFF
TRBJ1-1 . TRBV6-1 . TGTGCCAGCGATCCTTTCAGGCGACTGAACACTGAAGCTTTCTTT CASDPFRRLNTEAFF
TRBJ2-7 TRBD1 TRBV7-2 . TGTGCCAGCAGCCCTCAGGACAGGGGGGGAGAGCAGTACTTC CASSPQDRGGEQYF
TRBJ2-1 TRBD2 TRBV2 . TGTGCCAGCAGTGAAGCCTCCTACGGGACTAGCGGGAGAGGGCAGTTCTTC CASSEASYGTSGRGQFF
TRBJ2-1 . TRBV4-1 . TGCGCCAGCAGCCCAGGTTACAATGAGCAGTTCTTC CASSPGYNEQFF
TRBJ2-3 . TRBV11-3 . TGTGCCAGCAGCTTAGGTGAATACTATACGCAGTATTTT CASSLGEYYTQYF
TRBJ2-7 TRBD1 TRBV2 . TGTGCCAGCAGCCGGACAGGATTAAGCTCCTACGAGCAGTACTTC CASSRTGLSSYEQYF
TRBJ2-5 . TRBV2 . TGTGCCAGTACCGAACGGGGGTCTAGCCGGCTCAAACTGGAGACCCAGTACTTC CASTERGSSRLKLETQYF
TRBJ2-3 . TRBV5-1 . TGCGCCAGCAGCTCTACCACGGATACGCAGTATTTT CASSSTTDTQYF
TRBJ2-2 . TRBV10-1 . TGCGCCAGCAGTGAGGGCGGCGCCGGGGAGCTGTTTTTT CASSEGGAGELFF
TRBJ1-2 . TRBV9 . TGTGCCAGCAGCGTAGCGACAGCACTAAACTATGGCTACACCTTC CASSVATALNYGYTF
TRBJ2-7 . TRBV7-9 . TGTGCCAGCAGCCAGGGGCCATCCTACGAGCAGTACTTC CASSQGPSYEQYF
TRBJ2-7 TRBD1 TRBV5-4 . TGTGCCAGCAGCCAACCACAGGGGTCAACCTACGAGCAGTACTTC CASSQPQGSTYEQYF
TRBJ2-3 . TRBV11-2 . TGTGCCAGCAGTCAACCACCGGGTTTTTCAGATACGCAGTATTTT CASSQPPGFSDTQYF
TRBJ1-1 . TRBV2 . TGTGCCAGCAGTGAAGGGCAACTGAACACTGAAGCTTTCTTT CASSEGQLNTEAFF
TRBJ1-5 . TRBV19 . TGTGCCAGTAGTATACCCCCGGGGGGTCTGCGACAGCCCCAGCATTTT CASSIPPGGLRQPQHF
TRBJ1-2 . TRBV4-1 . TGCGCCAGCAGCCAAGAATTCCAGGGTGGCTACACCTTC CASSQEFQGGYTF
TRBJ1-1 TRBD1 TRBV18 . TGTGCCAGCTCGGTCGACAGGGGATACGCTTTCTTT CASSVDRGYAFF
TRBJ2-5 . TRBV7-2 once TGTGCCAGCAGCTTAAAGGGCAGGGGATCAGGGACCCAGTACTTC CASSLKGRGSGTQYF
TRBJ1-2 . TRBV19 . TGTGCCAGTAGTCCACAGGTGCTCTATGGCTACACCTTC CASSPQVLYGYTF
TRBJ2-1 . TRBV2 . TGTGCCAGCAGTGAATTCCTCGGCAATGAGCAGTTCTTC CASSEFLGNEQFF
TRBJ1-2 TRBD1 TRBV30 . TGTGCCTGGACCACCCGACAGGGCTATGGCTACACCTTC CAWTTRQGYGYTF
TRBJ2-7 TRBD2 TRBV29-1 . TGCAGCGTTGGGGGGGGAGGGCCACACGAGCAGTACTTC CSVGGGGPHEQYF
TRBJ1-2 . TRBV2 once TGTGCCAGCAGCTTAGGCCTCTTAGGCAGGGAAGTTGGCTACACCTTC CASSLGLLGREVGYTF
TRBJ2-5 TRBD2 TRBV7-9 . TGTGCCAGCAGCCTGGGGAGGACTAGCGGAAGCGAGACCCAGTACTTC CASSLGRTSGSETQYF
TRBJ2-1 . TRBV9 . TGTGCCAGCAGCCCCCGCGGCGGAGCCTACAATGAGCAGTTCTTC CASSPRGGAYNEQFF
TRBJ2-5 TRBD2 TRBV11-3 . TGTGCCAGCAGCTTAGTCCTAGCGGGAGGCGGGACCCAGTACTTC CASSLVLAGGGTQYF
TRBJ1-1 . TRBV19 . TGTGCCAGTAGTATATTTAGAGAGGCAGCTTTCTTT CASSIFREAAFF
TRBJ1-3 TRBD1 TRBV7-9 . TGTGCCAGCAGGGGGGACAGCTACTCTGGAAACACCATATATTTT CASRGDSYSGNTIYF
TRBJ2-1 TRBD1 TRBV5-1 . TGCGCCAGCAGCTTGGCGGGACAGGACTACAATGAGCAGTTCTTC CASSLAGQDYNEQFF
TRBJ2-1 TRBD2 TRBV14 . TGTGCCAGCAGCCAGTCCCCGCTAGCGGGAGCATACAATGAGCAGTTCTTC CASSQSPLAGAYNEQFF
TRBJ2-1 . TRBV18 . TGTGCCAGCTCACCACCACGCGCAATTGGGCCCTACAATGAGCAGTTCTTC CASSPPRAIGPYNEQFF
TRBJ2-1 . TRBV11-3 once TGTGCCAGCAGCGGTCGACTGGCGGAGCAGTTCTTC CASSGRLAEQFF
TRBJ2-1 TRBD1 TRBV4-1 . TGCGCCAGCAGCCAAGAGACAGGGGGGTTCAGCTCCTACAATGAGCAGTTCTTC CASSQETGGFSSYNEQFF
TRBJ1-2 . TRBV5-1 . TGCGCCAGCAGCTTGTTACCGCCGGGACAAAGGAACTATGGCTACACCTTC CASSLLPPGQRNYGYTF
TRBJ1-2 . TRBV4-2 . TGTGCCAGCAGCCCCCCGACGACAGCTAACTATGGCTACACCTTC CASSPPTTANYGYTF